The rows below give T cell receptor beta chains drawn from one sample of a study of blood T cell repertoires in COVID-19. TCRdb's copy holds only in-frame clones and misses some; the assay was immunoSEQ multiplex PCR. This table has under 200,000 clones, 90% to 95% appearing once. The sequencing input was peripheral blood. These receptors came from a man between 45 and 60 years old with acute or convalescent COVID-19. CDR3s include the opening cysteine and the closing phenylalanine or tryptophan. Each record gives: V gene, clone size, J gene, D gene, CDR3 length, CDR3 DNA, CDR3 protein. The D gene is left open where the match is weak. Size is omitted from some rows. Given values are once, few, many or a class for expanded clones.

TRBV5-1,NA,TRBJ2-7,TRBD2,16,TGCGCCAGCAGTACAACTAGCGGGAGGGCCTCGGACGAGCAGTACTTC,CASSTTSGRASDEQYF
TRBV19,once,TRBJ1-5,NA,12,TGTGCCACGTCGGGTCCCCCTCAGCCCCAGCATTTT,CATSGPPQPQHF
TRBV7-6,NA,TRBJ2-2,NA,15,TGTGCCAGCAGCTTAAGGGGGGGGAACACCGGGGAGCTGTTTTTT,CASSLRGGNTGELFF
TRBV6-5,NA,TRBJ1-3,NA,15,TGTGCCAGCAGTTACTCTACAGGCTCTGGAAACACCATATATTTT,CASSYSTGSGNTIYF
TRBV19,NA,TRBJ2-2,NA,14,TGTGCCAGTAGTATGCGAGGGAGCACCGGGGAGCTGTTTTTT,CASSMRGSTGELFF
TRBV19,NA,TRBJ2-7,TRBD2,18,TGTGCCAGTAGTATCGCACCGGGACTAGCGGGAGTTAGTTACGAGCAGTACTTC,CASSIAPGLAGVSYEQYF
TRBV7-9,NA,TRBJ1-4,NA,13,TGTGCCAGCAGCTTATCAGTTAATGAAAAACTGTTTTTT,CASSLSVNEKLFF
TRBV4-2,NA,TRBJ1-3,TRBD1,15,TGTGCCAGCAGCCAGACAGGGAACTCTGGAAACACCATATATTTT,CASSQTGNSGNTIYF
TRBV7-9,NA,TRBJ2-3,TRBD2,13,TGTGCCAGCGAGCGGGGGAACACAGATACGCAGTATTTT,CASERGNTDTQYF
TRBV2,NA,TRBJ1-5,TRBD1,16,TGTGCCAGCAGCGTGGACAGGAGTTATAGCAATCAGCCCCAGCATTTT,CASSVDRSYSNQPQHF
TRBV5-1,NA,TRBJ2-2,NA,20,TGCGCCAGCAGCTCGCCGGGACAGGGAGGTACTAGCGGGAACACCGGGGAGCTGTTTTTT,CASSSPGQGGTSGNTGELFF
TRBV9,few,TRBJ1-3,NA,16,TGTGCCAGCAGCGCAGACTTCGGCTCCCGGGGAAACACCATATATTTT,CASSADFGSRGNTIYF
TRBV6-2/TRBV6-3,NA,TRBJ2-5,NA,15,TGTGCCAGCAGCAGACCCCGGGACAACCAAGAGACCCAGTACTTC,CASSRPRDNQETQYF
TRBV4-2,NA,TRBJ1-1,NA,16,TGTGCCAGCAGCCAAGATTTAGGACAGCGAGGCACTGAAGCTTTCTTT,CASSQDLGQRGTEAFF
TRBV5-3,NA,TRBJ1-4,NA,16,TGTGCCAGAAGCTTGGCAGTTGAGACAGGTTTACGGAAACTGTTTTTT,CARSLAVETGLRKLFF
TRBV7-2,NA,TRBJ2-5,TRBD2,15,TGTGCCAGCAGCCGTGTAGCGGGGCCGGGAGAGACCCAGTACTTC,CASSRVAGPGETQYF
TRBV28,NA,TRBJ1-2,NA,12,TGTGCCAGCAGTTCGTCAGGGGAGGGCTACACCTTC,CASSSSGEGYTF
TRBV5-1,NA,TRBJ2-1,NA,12,TGCGCCAGCAGCTTTTGGGAGAATGAGCAGTTCTTC,CASSFWENEQFF
TRBV7-8,NA,TRBJ2-7,TRBD1,15,TGTGCCAGCAGCCCGAGGACAGGGTCGGTCTACGAGCAGTACTTC,CASSPRTGSVYEQYF
TRBV4-2,NA,TRBJ1-6,NA,17,TGTGCCAGCAGCCAAGAGCGCAGGGTCTTCTATAATTCACCCCTCCACTTT,CASSQERRVFYNSPLHF
TRBV7-9,NA,TRBJ1-1,NA,12,TGTGCCAGCAGCTTCAAGGGGGCTGAAGCTTTCTTT,CASSFKGAEAFF
TRBV6-6,NA,TRBJ2-7,TRBD2,15,TGTGCCAGCAGTTTGGGGACTAGCGGCTACTACGAGCAGTACTTC,CASSLGTSGYYEQYF
TRBV29-1,NA,TRBJ1-1,NA,14,TGCAGCGTGCCCCGGACAGCCCTGAACACTGAAGCTTTCTTT,CSVPRTALNTEAFF
TRBV6-5,NA,TRBJ1-6,TRBD1,16,TGTGCCAGCAGTTACGGGACAGCTTGGAGTAATTCACCCCTCCACTTT,CASSYGTAWSNSPLHF
TRBV5-1,NA,TRBJ2-6,NA,15,TGCGCCAGCAGCTTCGACAGCTCTGGGGCCAACGTCCTGACTTTC,CASSFDSSGANVLTF
TRBV9,NA,TRBJ2-5,TRBD1,16,TGTGCCAGCAGCGCAGGACAGGGAATTTTTCAAGAGACCCAGTACTTC,CASSAGQGIFQETQYF
TRBV28,NA,TRBJ2-2,NA,13,TGTGCCAGCAGGGGGGCGATCACCGGGGAGCTGTTTTTT,CASRGAITGELFF
TRBV28,NA,TRBJ2-7,NA,11,TGTGCCACCACAGCCTACTACGAGCAGTACTTC,CATTAYYEQYF
TRBV28,NA,TRBJ2-5,NA,12,TGTGCCAGCAGTCCCCGGCGGGAGACCCAGTACTTC,CASSPRRETQYF
TRBV6-5,NA,TRBJ2-3,TRBD2,15,TGTGCCAGCAGTTGGGGACTAGCGAACACAGATACGCAGTATTTT,CASSWGLANTDTQYF
TRBV2,NA,TRBJ1-4,TRBD1,16,TGTGCCAGCAGTGGGGGCCGACAGGGGCACCTAGGAAAACTGTTTTTT,CASSGGRQGHLGKLFF
TRBV10-1,NA,TRBJ2-1,TRBD2,19,TGCGCCAGCAGTCCTAGCGGGAGACTCCACGACAGCTCCTACAATGAGCAGTTCTTC,CASSPSGRLHDSSYNEQFF
TRBV3-1/TRBV3-2,once,TRBJ1-6,NA,14,TGTGCCAGCAGCCAACAGGGTTTCAATTCACCCCTCCACTTT,CASSQQGFNSPLHF
TRBV5-1,NA,TRBJ2-2,NA,14,TGCGCCAGCAGCCGGGGACAGAACACCGGGGAGCTGTTTTTT,CASSRGQNTGELFF
TRBV9,NA,TRBJ1-1,TRBD1,14,TGTGCCAGCAGCGTGGATAGGACAGGACGGGAGGCTTTCTTT,CASSVDRTGREAFF
TRBV27,NA,TRBJ2-1,NA,17,TGTGCCAGCAGTTACAAGAGGGGGGGGGACAACTACAATGAGCAGTTCTTC,CASSYKRGGDNYNEQFF
TRBV20-1,once,TRBJ2-7,NA,14,TGCAGTGCTAGTCCGCCGGTACAGGGCTACGAGCAGTACTTC,CSASPPVQGYEQYF
TRBV6-5,NA,TRBJ1-5,TRBD1,13,TGTGCCACCAGGGGGGGGGTTGATCAGCCCCAGCATTTT,CATRGGVDQPQHF
TRBV7-2,NA,TRBJ2-5,NA,15,TGTGCCAGCAGCTTAGCGCCTACTACTCCGGAGACCCAGTACTTC,CASSLAPTTPETQYF
TRBV10-2,NA,TRBJ2-2,NA,15,TGCGCCAGCAGTGAGTCGACTTCGAACACCGGGGAGCTGTTTTTT,CASSESTSNTGELFF
TRBV18,few,TRBJ1-6,TRBD1,15,TGTGCCAGCTCACCACCGTCCAGGGGGCTGTCACCCCTCCACTTT,CASSPPSRGLSPLHF
TRBV27,NA,TRBJ2-7,NA,17,TGTGCCAGCAGCCACGCCTCGGTAGGGGCTCGAGGGGGCGAGCAGTACTTC,CASSHASVGARGGEQYF
TRBV7-6,once,TRBJ2-2,TRBD2,17,TGTGCCAGCAGCTTAACGACTAGCGGGGCGAACACCGGGGAGCTGTTTTTT,CASSLTTSGANTGELFF
TRBV19,NA,TRBJ1-5,TRBD1,16,TGTGCCAGCCAATTAGGGACAGGATATAGCAATCAGCCCCAGCATTTT,CASQLGTGYSNQPQHF
TRBV6-5,once,TRBJ1-3,NA,16,TGTGCCAGCAGTTACTCGCAGGGGACAACTGGAAACACCATATATTTT,CASSYSQGTTGNTIYF
TRBV6-5,NA,TRBJ2-2,NA,13,TGTGCCAGCACCCACAGGGCCACCGGGGAGCTGTTTTTT,CASTHRATGELFF
TRBV19,NA,TRBJ1-5,TRBD1,14,TGTGCCAGCTCGGGACAGGGGGGGAATCAGCCCCAGCATTTT,CASSGQGGNQPQHF
TRBV3-1/TRBV3-2,NA,TRBJ2-1,NA,17,TGTGCCAGCAGCCAACGGAGAACAGGGTTTGTTTTCAATGAGCAGTTCTTC,CASSQRRTGFVFNEQFF
TRBV27,NA,TRBJ2-7,TRBD2,13,TGTGCCAGCAGCGCCGGGGGAGCGGGGATCCTACACTTC,CASSAGGAGILHF
TRBV7-8,NA,TRBJ2-2,NA,17,TGTGCCAGCAGCGGCGGGCGGGGCGGACAAAACACCGGGGAGCTGTTTTTT,CASSGGRGGQNTGELFF
TRBV19,few,TRBJ1-4,NA,11,TGTGCCAGTAGTACACGGAGGGAACTGTTTTTT,CASSTRRELFF